These 24 T cell receptor beta chains came from one sample sequenced in a study of cytomegalovirus exposure and HLA in healthy donors (TCRdb year 2017). Preparation of the library involved the immunoSEQ multiplex PCR assay. The multiplex PCR relied on a mix of 60 forward primers for TCR Vbeta segments and 13 reverse primers for TCR Jbeta segments. In TCRdb, the immuneACCESS table is reduced to in-frame sequences with V and J assigned. These tables do not hold every clone; where another copy was compared, an unresolved V gene accounts for under half, and the others remain unexplained. This sample holds some 150,000 clones; about 64% were observed only once. The top ten clones comprise 6% to 8.5% of the sample. The specimen was PBMCs. These receptors all come from a woman aged 60-75 years in good health and CMV-seropositive.

The rearrangement uses TRBV30 and TRBJ2-7; no reliable D call. The CDR3 length is 11 residues. Germline assignment: CDR1 GTSNPN and CDR2 SVGIG (reference sequence). V was trimmed by 5 bases and J by 0 bases, leaving 5 bases between them. CDR3 in amino acids: CAWASSYEQYF. CDR3 DNA: TGTGCCTGGGCGAGCTCCTACGAGCAGTACTTC.

This clone has more than one count but fewer than ten. This rearrangement joins TRBV10-1 to TRBJ1-5; D unresolved. Trimming shortened V by 8 bases and J by 4 bases, and 15 bases separated the two germline ends. The germline CDR1 and CDR2 sequences are WNHNN and SYGVQD (reference sequence). The CDR3 covers 14 residues. CDR3 sequence (DNA): TGCGCCAGCTCTCCGAGTCCGAGGAATCAGCCCCAGCATTTT. It codes for CASSPSPRNQPQHF.

The chain recombines TRBV6-5 with TRBJ1-1, with 8 bases lining up with TRBD1. The CDR3 spans 13 residues. Germline V gene sequence: CDR1 MNHEY, CDR2 SVGAGI. Germline trimming cut 6 bases from V and 4 bases from J; bases unmatched to any gene: 4. This CDR3 reads CASRRQGFTEAFF. The CDR3 DNA follows: TGTGCCAGCAGGAGACAGGGGTTCACTGAAGCTTTCTTT.

There are a few counts of this clone. V gene TRBV29-1 combines with J gene TRBJ2-1; 7 bases align to TRBD1. This CDR3 contains 12 residues. The germline V gene encodes CDR1 SQVTM and CDR2 ANQGSEA. V lost 7 bases to trimming and J lost 4 bases; unmatched junction nucleotides: 4. CDR3 DNA: TGCAGCGGGGGACAGACATACAATGAGCAGTTCTTC. It encodes CSGGQTYNEQFF.

CDR3 loop: CASSSLAGAGYNEQFF. The DNA for the CDR3 is TGTGCCAGCAGTTCCTTAGCGGGAGCGGGCTACAATGAGCAGTTCTTC. This chain connects TRBV27 to TRBJ2-1; 9 nucleotides line up with TRBD2. The length of the CDR3 is 16 residues. Germline loops: CDR1 MNHEY, CDR2 SMNVEV (reference sequence). V was clipped by 4 bases and J by 3 bases; unmatched bases: 7.

This clone was detected only a few times. V usage is TRBV19 and J usage is TRBJ2-7; 7 positions match TRBD1. The CDR3 runs 12 residues. Unmatched junction bases numbered 8, after V lost 9 bases and J lost 6 bases. CDR1 is LNHDA, CDR2 SQIVND, per germline (reference sequence). CDR3 bases: TGTGCCAGCAATGACAGGGCTGGCGAGCAGTACTTC. It is translated as CASNDRAGEQYF.

This sequence joins TRBV11-2 and TRBJ2-1; 7 positions agree with TRBD2. Trimming cost V 5 bases and J 2 bases; bases outside gene matches: 0. Germline V gene lookup returns CDR1 SGHAT and CDR2 FQNNGV. CDR3 length: 13 residues. The CDR3 spells CASSLAAYNEQFF. The CDR3 nucleotides read TGTGCCAGCAGCCTAGCGGCCTACAATGAGCAGTTCTTC.

V gene TRBV4-1 combines with J gene TRBJ2-1, with 8 nucleotides matching TRBD1. V lost 4 bases, J lost 5 bases, and 7 bases stayed unmatched. This CDR3 spans 15 amino acids. Germline values: CDR1 MGHRA, CDR2 YSYEKL. In nucleotides, the CDR3 is TGCGCCAGCAGCCGCAGGACAGGGAACAACAATGAGCAGTTCTTC. Translating it yields CASSRRTGNNNEQFF.

The CDR3 region has the DNA TGTGCCAGCCGGACTAGCGGGAGCCACGAGCAGTACTTC. This encodes CASRTSGSHEQYF. V and J are TRBV7-8 and TRBJ2-7; TRBD2 aligns across 13 bases. J gave up 5 bases and V 8 bases, and 3 bases lay outside the gene matches. The CDR3 spans 13 residues. CDR1 SGHVS and CDR2 FQNEAQ come from the germline V gene.

V is TRBV5-6 and J is TRBJ2-5; 9 nucleotides agree with TRBD2. The V gene's germline CDR1 is SGHDT and CDR2 YYEEEE. The CDR3 runs 14 residues. V lost 4 bases to trimming and J lost 2 bases; unmatched junction nucleotides: 3. The CDR3 sequence: CASSGLAPQETQYF. The CDR3 nucleotides read TGTGCCAGCAGCGGACTAGCGCCTCAAGAGACCCAGTACTTC.

CDR3 DNA: TGTGCCAGCATCAGGGGCTCTCAAGAGACCCAGTACTTC. The encoded protein is CASIRGSQETQYF. The chain uses TRBV2 and TRBJ2-5, with D tentatively TRBD1 (6 bases). The CDR3 sequence is 13 residues long. V was shortened by 7 bases and J by 2 bases, with 11 bases between the two germline ends. Germline V gene data show CDR1 as SNHLY and CDR2 as FYNNEI.

J is TRBJ1-1 and V is TRBV9, with D unresolved. The CDR3 contains 13 residues. Trimming removed 0 bases from V and 4 bases from J, with 7 bases in between. Germline V gene data show CDR1 as SGDLS and CDR2 as YYNGEE. CDR3 DNA sequence: TGTGCCAGCAGCGTAGGTCCGGGCACTGAAGCTTTCTTT. Its translation is CASSVGPGTEAFF.

This sequence joins TRBV5-1 and TRBJ1-4; D perhaps matches TRBD1 (5 bases). V gave up 0 bases and J gave up 0 bases, with 12 bases separating them. CDR1 is SGHRS, CDR2 YFSETQ, per germline. The length of the CDR3 is 17 residues. The CDR3 here is CASSLGGGAATNEKLFF. The CDR3 nucleotides read TGCGCCAGCAGCTTGGGGGGCGGGGCTGCAACTAATGAAAAACTGTTTTTT.

The chain recombines TRBV7-2 with TRBJ2-5; 7 bases are shared with TRBD1. This CDR3 has 15 residues. Per the germline V gene, CDR1 is SGHTA and CDR2 is FQGNSA. Unmatched junction bases numbered 12, after V lost 7 bases and J lost 4 bases. The CDR3 loop reads CASTPTGSQGETQYF. DNA of the CDR3: TGTGCCAGCACCCCGACAGGGAGTCAAGGAGAGACCCAGTACTTC. Together with reference TRBV7-2 and TRBJ2-5, the CDR3 gives the full variable domain: GAGVSQSPSNKVTEKGKDVELRCDPISGHTALYWYRQSLGQGLEFLIYFQGNSAPDKSGLPSDRFSAERTGGSVSTLTIQRTQQEDSAVYLCASTPTGSQGETQYFGPGTRLLVL.

The genes are TRBV6-4 and TRBJ2-3; D not resolved. Germline lookup yields CDR1 MRHNA and CDR2 SNTAGT. The CDR3 runs 14 residues. V was trimmed by 6 bases and J by 2 bases, leaving 12 bases between them. CDR3 nucleotide sequence: TGTGCCAGCAGGACCTACTATTCCACAGATACGCAGTATTTT. Protein product: CASRTYYSTDTQYF.

The chain joins TRBV7-9 to TRBJ2-2, with 8 bases matching TRBD1. V shed 3 bases, J shed 6 bases, and the junction held 6 bases outside the gene matches. Germline CDR1 SEHNR, CDR2 FQNEAQ (reference sequence). The CDR3 sequence is 15 residues long. This CDR3 is CASSFSLQGAGELFF. Here the CDR3 DNA reads TGTGCCAGCAGCTTTAGTTTACAGGGGGCCGGGGAGCTGTTTTTT.

A few counts support this clone. The chain links TRBV30 to TRBJ1-5; maybe TRBD1 (6 bases). This CDR3 has 15 residues. Germline lookup yields CDR1 GTSNPN and CDR2 SVGIG (reference sequence). The V gene lost 5 bases and the J gene lost 7 bases, with 21 bases spanning the gap. In DNA, the CDR3 is TGTGCCTGGGACCCGGGACATGGTGTTTCCCAGCCCCAGCATTTT. It translates to CAWDPGHGVSQPQHF.

This sequence joins TRBV19 and TRBJ2-5, with 9 bases lining up with TRBD1. The V gene end was trimmed by 6 bases and the J gene end by 5 bases; junction bases not matched to a gene: 4. Germline V gene sequence: CDR1 LNHDA, CDR2 SQIVND (reference sequence). This CDR3 spans 13 amino acids. CDR3 DNA sequence: TGTGCCAGTAGGGACAGGGGTTCCGAGACCCAGTACTTC. Residues: CASRDRGSETQYF.

The chain joins TRBV2 to TRBJ2-1; TRBD2 aligns across 10 bases. With V trimmed by 6 bases and J by 3 bases, 2 bases remained unmatched. This CDR3 region has 14 residues. Germline-derived CDR1 and CDR2 are SNHLY and FYNNEI. The CDR3 DNA reads as TGTGCCAGCAGGACTAGCGGGTTCTACAATGAGCAGTTCTTC. It translates to CASRTSGFYNEQFF.

In this sample, this clone turned up a few times. This chain joins TRBV4-1 and TRBJ2-5; 10 bases match TRBD2. Germline V CDR1 and CDR2: MGHRA, YSYEKL. CDR3 size: 15 residues. The V segment lost 4 bases and the J segment 5 bases; nucleotides outside the gene matches: 7. CDR3 sequence: CASSRLAGGRETQYF. The CDR3 coding sequence is TGCGCCAGCAGCCGGTTAGCGGGAGGAAGGGAGACCCAGTACTTC.

This chain joins TRBV5-6 and TRBJ2-1, with TRBD2 matching over 8 bases. Germline CDR1 and CDR2: SGHDT and YYEEEE. The CDR3 runs 13 residues. With V trimmed by 4 bases and J by 9 bases, 6 bases remained unmatched. CDR3: CASSPGGGLEQFF. DNA for the CDR3: TGTGCCAGCAGCCCCGGGGGGGGGCTTGAGCAGTTCTTC.

There are a few counts of this clone. V gene TRBV27 combines with J gene TRBJ2-7; TRBD2 matches 7 bases. The CDR3 extends over 14 amino acids. The junction had 7 bases not matched to a gene; V was cut back by 5 bases and J by 3 bases. CDR1 is MNHEY and CDR2 is SMNVEV in the germline V gene (reference sequence). Written as DNA, the CDR3 is TGTGCCAGCAGTACTACTAGCGCTCACTACGAGCAGTACTTC. Translating gives CASSTTSAHYEQYF.

This CDR3 reads CASSYSGQGVGKLFF. CDR3 nucleotide sequence: TGTGCCAGCAGTTACTCGGGACAGGGGGTGGGAAAACTGTTTTTT. The chain has TRBV6-5 and TRBJ1-4, with 11 positions matching TRBD1. Germline lookup yields CDR1 MNHEY and CDR2 SVGAGI. V trimming: 0 bases; J trimming: 10 bases; junction bases outside the gene matches: 4. The CDR3 length is 15 residues.

This clone was observed a handful of times. The chain is built from TRBV28 and TRBJ2-7; TRBD1 aligns across 7 bases. CDR1 is MDHEN and CDR2 is SYDVKM in the germline V gene. The CDR3 has 15 amino acids. Germline trimming cut 6 bases from V and 3 bases from J; bases unmatched to any gene: 11. Here the CDR3 DNA reads TGTGCCAGCAGGGGGCCCGGGACAGCAAACTACGAGCAGTACTTC. Translated, it gives CASRGPGTANYEQYF.